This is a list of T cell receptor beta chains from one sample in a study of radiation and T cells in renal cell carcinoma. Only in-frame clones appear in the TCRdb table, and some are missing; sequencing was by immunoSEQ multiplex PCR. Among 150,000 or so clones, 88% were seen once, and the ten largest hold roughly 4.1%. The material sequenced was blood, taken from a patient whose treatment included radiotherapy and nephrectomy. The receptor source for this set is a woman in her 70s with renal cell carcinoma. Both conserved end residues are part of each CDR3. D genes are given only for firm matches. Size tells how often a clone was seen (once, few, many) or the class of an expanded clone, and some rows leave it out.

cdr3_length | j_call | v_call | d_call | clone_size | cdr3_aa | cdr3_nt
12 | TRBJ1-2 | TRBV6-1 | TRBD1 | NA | CASRGVGGGYTF | TGTGCCAGCAGGGGGGTAGGGGGCGGCTACACCTTC
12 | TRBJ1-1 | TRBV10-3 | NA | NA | CAISESPPEAFF | TGTGCCATCAGTGAGTCCCCTCCTGAAGCTTTCTTT
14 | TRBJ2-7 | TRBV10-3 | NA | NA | CAISESGSHYEQYF | TGTGCCATCAGTGAGTCAGGCTCTCACTACGAGCAGTACTTC
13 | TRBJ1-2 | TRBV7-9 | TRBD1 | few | CASSPQGGVRYTF | TGTGCCAGCAGTCCCCAGGGGGGGGTGCGCTACACCTTC
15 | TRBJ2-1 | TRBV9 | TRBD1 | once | CASSVGRGPYNEQFF | TGTGCCAGCAGCGTAGGTAGGGGGCCCTACAATGAGCAGTTCTTC
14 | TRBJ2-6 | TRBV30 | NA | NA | CAWSWGTGANVLTF | TGTGCCTGGAGTTGGGGAACTGGGGCCAACGTCCTGACTTTC
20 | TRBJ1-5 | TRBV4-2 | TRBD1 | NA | CASSQDFPGQGIISNQPQHF | TGTGCCAGCAGCCAAGATTTCCCCGGACAGGGGATAATTAGCAATCAGCCCCAGCATTTT
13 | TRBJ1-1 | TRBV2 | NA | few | CASSLGGNTEAFF | TGTGCCAGCAGTTTGGGGGGAAACACTGAAGCTTTCTTT
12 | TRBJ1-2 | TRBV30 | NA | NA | CAWSHKGNGYTF | TGTGCCTGGAGTCACAAGGGGAATGGCTACACCTTC
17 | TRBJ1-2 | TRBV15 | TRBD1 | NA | CATSRGGLGQGTYGYTF | TGTGCCACCAGCAGAGGGGGGTTGGGACAGGGGACCTATGGCTACACCTTC
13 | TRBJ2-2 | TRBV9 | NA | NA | CASKVGNTGELFF | TGTGCCAGCAAAGTCGGGAACACCGGGGAGCTGTTTTTT
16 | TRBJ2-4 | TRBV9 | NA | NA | CASSPTGSGAKNIQYF | TGTGCCAGCAGCCCGACAGGGAGCGGGGCCAAAAACATTCAGTACTTC
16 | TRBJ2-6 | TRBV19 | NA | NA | CASSPWTVVGANVLTF | TGTGCCAGTAGTCCGTGGACAGTGGTTGGGGCCAACGTCCTGACTTTC
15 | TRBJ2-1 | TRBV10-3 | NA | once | CAISESPEGYNEQFF | TGTGCCATCAGTGAGAGTCCCGAAGGTTACAATGAGCAGTTCTTC
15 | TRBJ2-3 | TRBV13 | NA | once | CASSLNRGYTDTQYF | TGTGCCAGCAGCTTAAATCGGGGGTACACAGATACGCAGTATTTT
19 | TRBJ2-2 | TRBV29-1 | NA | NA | CSVEVSKGAGPSNTGELFF | TGCAGCGTTGAAGTTAGTAAGGGTGCCGGGCCTTCGAACACCGGGGAGCTGTTTTTT
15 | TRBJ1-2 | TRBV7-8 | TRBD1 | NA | CASSLAETGPYGYTF | TGTGCCAGCAGCTTAGCTGAGACAGGGCCCTATGGCTACACCTTC
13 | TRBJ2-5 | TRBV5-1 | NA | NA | CASSPEGAETQYF | TGCGCCAGCAGCCCGGAAGGGGCGGAGACCCAGTACTTC
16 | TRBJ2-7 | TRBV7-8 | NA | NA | CASSLVFRESSYEQYF | TGTGCCAGCAGCTTAGTGTTCAGGGAGAGCTCCTACGAGCAGTACTTC
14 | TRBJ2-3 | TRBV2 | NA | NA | CASSEGQYQDTQYF | TGTGCCAGCAGTGAGGGACAATACCAGGATACGCAGTATTTT
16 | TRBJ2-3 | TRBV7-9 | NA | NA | CASKGMAGGVSDTQYF | TGTGCCAGCAAGGGGATGGCGGGTGGAGTCTCAGATACGCAGTATTTT
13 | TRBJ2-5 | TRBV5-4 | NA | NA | CASSLLSGETQYF | TGTGCCAGCAGCTTGTTGAGCGGAGAGACCCAGTACTTC
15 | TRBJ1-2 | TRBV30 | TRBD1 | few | CAWSVQTGWVYGYTF | TGTGCCTGGAGTGTTCAGACAGGGTGGGTCTATGGCTACACCTTC
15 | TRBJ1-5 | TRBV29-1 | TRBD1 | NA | CSVLRGQGAFSPQHF | TGCAGCGTTCTGAGGGGGCAGGGGGCCTTCTCGCCCCAGCATTTT
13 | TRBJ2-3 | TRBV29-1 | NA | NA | CSVRRVSTDTQYF | TGCAGCGTACGCCGGGTCTCCACAGATACGCAGTATTTT
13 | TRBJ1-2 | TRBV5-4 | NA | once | CASSLGGGYGYTF | TGTGCCAGCAGCTTGGGCGGCGGCTATGGCTACACCTTC
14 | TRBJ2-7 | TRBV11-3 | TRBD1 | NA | CASVRGDRVHEQYF | TGTGCCAGCGTTCGAGGGGACAGGGTGCACGAGCAGTACTTC
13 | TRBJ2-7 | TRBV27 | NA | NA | CASKRPGTYEQYF | TGTGCCAGCAAGCGGCCGGGTACCTACGAGCAGTACTTC
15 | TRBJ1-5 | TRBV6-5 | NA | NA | CASSLRTDSNQPQHF | TGTGCCAGCAGTTTGCGGACCGATAGCAATCAGCCCCAGCATTTT
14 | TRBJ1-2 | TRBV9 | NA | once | CASSVDPANYGYTF | TGTGCCAGCAGCGTAGACCCCGCTAACTATGGCTACACCTTC
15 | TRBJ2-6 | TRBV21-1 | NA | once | CALRTGDAGANVLTF | TGTGCCTTAAGGACAGGGGATGCTGGGGCCAACGTCCTGACTTTC
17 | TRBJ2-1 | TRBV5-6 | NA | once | CASSVTKQGRGNNEQFF | TGTGCCAGCAGCGTAACAAAGCAGGGGAGGGGGAACAATGAGCAGTTCTTC
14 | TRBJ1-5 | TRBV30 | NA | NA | CAWSGGEGGQPQHF | TGTGCCTGGAGTGGCGGGGAGGGCGGTCAGCCCCAGCATTTT
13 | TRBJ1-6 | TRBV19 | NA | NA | CASKEGGNSPLHF | TGTGCCAGTAAGGAAGGGGGAAATTCACCCCTCCACTTT
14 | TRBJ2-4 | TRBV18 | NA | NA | CASSPEGANPLPYF | TGTGCCAGCTCACCCGAAGGTGCGAATCCCCTCCCGTACTTC
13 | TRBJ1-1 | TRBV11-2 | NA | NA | CASSFQGTREAFF | TGTGCCAGCAGCTTCCAGGGAACTAGGGAAGCTTTCTTT
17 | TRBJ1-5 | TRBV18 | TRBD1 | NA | CASSPGQGGLRNQPQHF | TGTGCCAGCTCACCTGGACAGGGAGGGTTAAGAAATCAGCCCCAGCATTTT
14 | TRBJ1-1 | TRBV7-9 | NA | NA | CASSPDGLNTEAFF | TGTGCCAGCAGCCCGGACGGTTTGAACACTGAAGCTTTCTTT
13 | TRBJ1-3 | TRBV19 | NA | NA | CASTVSSGNTIYF | TGTGCCAGTACAGTTTCCTCTGGAAACACCATATATTTT
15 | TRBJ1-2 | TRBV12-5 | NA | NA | CASGPRQWGGYGYTF | TGTGCTAGTGGTCCACGACAGTGGGGTGGCTATGGCTACACCTTC
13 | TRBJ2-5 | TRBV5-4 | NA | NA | CASSKGVQETQYF | TGTGCCAGCAGCAAAGGGGTTCAAGAGACCCAGTACTTC
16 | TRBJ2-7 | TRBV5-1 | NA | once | CASSLASGTATYEQYF | TGCGCCAGCAGCTTGGCCTCCGGGACGGCTACCTACGAGCAGTACTTC
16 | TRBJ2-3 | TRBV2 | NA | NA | CASSEAMGAASDTQYF | TGTGCCAGCAGTGAAGCGATGGGGGCGGCTTCAGATACGCAGTATTTT
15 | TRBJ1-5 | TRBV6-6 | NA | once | CASSYSHGENQPQHF | TGTGCCAGCAGTTACTCTCACGGAGAAAATCAGCCCCAGCATTTT
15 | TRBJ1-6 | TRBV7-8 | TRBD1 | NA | CASSQAGTANSPLHF | TGTGCCAGCAGCCAAGCCGGGACAGCTAATTCACCCCTCCACTTT
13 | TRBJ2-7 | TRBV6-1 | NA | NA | CASSREGRYEQYF | TGTGCCAGCAGCAGAGAGGGCCGGTACGAGCAGTACTTC